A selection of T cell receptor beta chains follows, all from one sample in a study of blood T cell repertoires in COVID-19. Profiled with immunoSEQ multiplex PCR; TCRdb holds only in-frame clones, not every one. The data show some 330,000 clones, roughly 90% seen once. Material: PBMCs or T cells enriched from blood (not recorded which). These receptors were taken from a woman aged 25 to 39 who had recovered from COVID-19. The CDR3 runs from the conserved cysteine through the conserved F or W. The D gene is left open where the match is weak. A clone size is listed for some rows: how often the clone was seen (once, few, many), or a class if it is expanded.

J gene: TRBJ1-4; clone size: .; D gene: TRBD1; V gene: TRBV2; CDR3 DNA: TGTGCCAGCAGAGCCGGGACAGGGAAGTTTGTTGAAAAACTGTTTTTT; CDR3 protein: CASRAGTGKFVEKLFF
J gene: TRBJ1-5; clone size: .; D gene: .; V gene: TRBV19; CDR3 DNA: TGTGCCAGTAGTATAGAAGGCAGACTGGTGAATCAGCCCCAGCATTTT; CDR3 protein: CASSIEGRLVNQPQHF
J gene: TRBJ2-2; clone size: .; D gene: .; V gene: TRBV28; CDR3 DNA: TGTGCCAGCAGTCACCCCCCCCGTAGACGGGACACCGGGGAGCTGTTTTTT; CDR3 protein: CASSHPPRRRDTGELFF
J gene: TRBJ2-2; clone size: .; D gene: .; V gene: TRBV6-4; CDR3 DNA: TGTGCCAGCAGCCGGGACTCCCACACCGGGGAGCTGTTTTTT; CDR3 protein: CASSRDSHTGELFF
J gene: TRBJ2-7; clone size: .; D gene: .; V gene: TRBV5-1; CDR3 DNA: TGCGCCAGCAGCCCGGGGACAAGAAATGCCGAGCAGTACTTC; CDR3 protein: CASSPGTRNAEQYF
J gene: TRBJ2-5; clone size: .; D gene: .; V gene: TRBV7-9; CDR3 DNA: TGTGCCAGCGCGCACGGTGTGAGCGCAGAGACCCAGTACTTC; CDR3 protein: CASAHGVSAETQYF
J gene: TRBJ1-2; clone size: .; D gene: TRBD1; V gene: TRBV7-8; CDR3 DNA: TGTGCCAGCAGCCGGACGGGACAGATTGGCTACACCTTC; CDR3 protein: CASSRTGQIGYTF
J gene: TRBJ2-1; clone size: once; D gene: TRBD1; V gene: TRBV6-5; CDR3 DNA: TGTGCCAGCAGGAGACAGGGTACCGATGAGCAGTTCTTC; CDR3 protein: CASRRQGTDEQFF
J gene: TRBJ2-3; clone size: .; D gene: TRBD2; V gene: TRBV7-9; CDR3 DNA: TGTGCCAGCAGCCCGACCGGGACTAGTAGCACAGATACGCAGTATTTT; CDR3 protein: CASSPTGTSSTDTQYF
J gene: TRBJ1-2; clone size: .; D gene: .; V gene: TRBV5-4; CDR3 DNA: TGTGCCAGCAGCTTGGTAGGGGTCTATGGCTACACCTTC; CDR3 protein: CASSLVGVYGYTF
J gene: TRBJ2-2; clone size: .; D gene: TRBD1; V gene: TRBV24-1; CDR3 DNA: TGTGCCACCTCGGGACAGGGGTCCGACACCGGGGAGCTGTTTTTT; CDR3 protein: CATSGQGSDTGELFF
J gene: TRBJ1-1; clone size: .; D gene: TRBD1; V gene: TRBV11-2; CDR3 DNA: TGTGCCAGCAGCTTACGAGGGTATAGGACAGGTCCTCGGAACACTGAAGCTTTCTTT; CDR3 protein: CASSLRGYRTGPRNTEAFF
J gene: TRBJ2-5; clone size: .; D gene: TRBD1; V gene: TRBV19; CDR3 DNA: TGTGCCAGTAGTCTACAGGGGGGCGGAGAGACCCAGTACTTC; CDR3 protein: CASSLQGGGETQYF
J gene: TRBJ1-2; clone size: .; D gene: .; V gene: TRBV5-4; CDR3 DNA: TGTGCCAGCCGCAGGCGGGGGGCAGAAGATACTAACTATGGCTACACCTTC; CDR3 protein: CASRRRGAEDTNYGYTF
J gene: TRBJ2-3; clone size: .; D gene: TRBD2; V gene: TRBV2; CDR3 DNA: TGTGCCAGCAGAACTAGCGCTTCTAGCACAGATACGCAGTATTTT; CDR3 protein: CASRTSASSTDTQYF
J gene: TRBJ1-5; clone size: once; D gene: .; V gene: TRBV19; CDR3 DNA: TGTGCCAGTGATGACAGAAACAATCAGCCCCAGCATTTT; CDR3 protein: CASDDRNNQPQHF
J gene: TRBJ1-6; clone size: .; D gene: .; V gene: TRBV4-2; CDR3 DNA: TGTGCCAGCAGCCAAGATCGGGGTTCACCCCTCCACTTT; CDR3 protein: CASSQDRGSPLHF
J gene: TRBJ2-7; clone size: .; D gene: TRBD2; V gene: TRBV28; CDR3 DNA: TGTGCCAGCAGCCCTACCCTAGCGGGGGGGCCAGGAGAGCAGTACTTC; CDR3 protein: CASSPTLAGGPGEQYF
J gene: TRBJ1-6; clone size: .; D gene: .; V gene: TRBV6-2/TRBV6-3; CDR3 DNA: TGTGCCAGCAGTTCCCGGGGGTCTGAATCACCCCTCCACTTT; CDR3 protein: CASSSRGSESPLHF
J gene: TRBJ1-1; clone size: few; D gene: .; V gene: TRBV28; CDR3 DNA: TGTGCCAGCAGTTTATCCTCAGGGGTTGCTGCTTTCTTT; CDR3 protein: CASSLSSGVAAFF
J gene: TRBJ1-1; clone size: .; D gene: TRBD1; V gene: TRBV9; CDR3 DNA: TGTGCCAGCAGCGTGGGTCCAGACAGGGGCACTGAAGCTTTCTTT; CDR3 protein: CASSVGPDRGTEAFF
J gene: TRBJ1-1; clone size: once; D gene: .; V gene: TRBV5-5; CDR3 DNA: TGTGCCAGCACCCAGACAGATATGAACACTGAAGCTTTCTTT; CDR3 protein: CASTQTDMNTEAFF
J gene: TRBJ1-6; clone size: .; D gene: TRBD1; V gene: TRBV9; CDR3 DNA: TGTGCCAGCAGCGTAGAGGCAGGGGGCAATAATTCACCCCTCCACTTT; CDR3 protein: CASSVEAGGNNSPLHF
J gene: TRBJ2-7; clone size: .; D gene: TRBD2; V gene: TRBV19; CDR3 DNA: TGTGCCAGTAGTATGCCCGGTGCTAGCGGGAGGGCCTCCGAGCAGTACTTC; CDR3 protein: CASSMPGASGRASEQYF
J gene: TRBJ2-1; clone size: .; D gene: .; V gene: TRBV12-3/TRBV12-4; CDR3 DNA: TGTGCCAGCAGCGCACTAGAGCAGTTCTTC; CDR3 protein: CASSALEQFF
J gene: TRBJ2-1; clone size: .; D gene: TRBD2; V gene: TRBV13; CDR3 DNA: TGTGCCAGCAGCCCTATAGCGGGGGGCGGCTCCTACAATGAGCAGTTCTTC; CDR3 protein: CASSPIAGGGSYNEQFF
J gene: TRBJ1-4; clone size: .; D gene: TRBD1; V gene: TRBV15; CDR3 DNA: TGTGCCACCTCAGGGGGGATCACTAATGAAAAACTGTTTTTT; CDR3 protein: CATSGGITNEKLFF
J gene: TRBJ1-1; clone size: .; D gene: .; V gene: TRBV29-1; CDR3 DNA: TGCAGCGTTGCCCGGGATTTCAACACTGAAGCTTTCTTT; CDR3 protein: CSVARDFNTEAFF
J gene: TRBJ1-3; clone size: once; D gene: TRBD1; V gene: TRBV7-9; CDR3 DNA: TGTGCCAGCAGCCCCTCGGGACAGATAAACACCATATATTTT; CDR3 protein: CASSPSGQINTIYF
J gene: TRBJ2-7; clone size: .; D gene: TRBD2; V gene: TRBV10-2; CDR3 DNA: TGCGCCAGCAGAGACGGGGCCGGGACTAGCTACGAGCAGTACTTC; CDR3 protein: CASRDGAGTSYEQYF
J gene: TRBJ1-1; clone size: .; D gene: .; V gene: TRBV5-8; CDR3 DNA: TGTGCCAGCAGCTTGCTGGGCCCGAACACTGAAGCTTTCTTT; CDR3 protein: CASSLLGPNTEAFF
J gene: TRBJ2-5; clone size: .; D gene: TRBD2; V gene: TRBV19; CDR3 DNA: TGTGCCAGTAGTCCGGGACTAGCGGAGTCCGGGGAGACCCAGTACTTC; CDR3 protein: CASSPGLAESGETQYF
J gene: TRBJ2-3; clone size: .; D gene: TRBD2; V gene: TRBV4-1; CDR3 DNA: TGCGCCAGCAGCCACCCCATATGGGGGAATCCTAGCGGGAGCACAGATACGCAGTATTTT; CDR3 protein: CASSHPIWGNPSGSTDTQYF
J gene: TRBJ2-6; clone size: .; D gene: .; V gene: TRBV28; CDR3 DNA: TGTGCCAGCAGTTTATCGTTTATTAGGACAATCTCTGGGGCCAACGTCCTGACTTTC; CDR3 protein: CASSLSFIRTISGANVLTF
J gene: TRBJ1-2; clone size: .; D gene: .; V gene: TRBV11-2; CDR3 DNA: TGTGCCAGCAGCTTGGGAGGGGTAGGAAGAGTCCGAGGCTACACCTTC; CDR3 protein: CASSLGGVGRVRGYTF
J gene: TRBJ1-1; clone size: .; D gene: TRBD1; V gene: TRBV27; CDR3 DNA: TGTGCCAGCAGCTACCAACAGGGGCTGAACACTGAAGCTTTCTTT; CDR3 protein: CASSYQQGLNTEAFF
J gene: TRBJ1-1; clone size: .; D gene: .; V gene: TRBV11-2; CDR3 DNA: TGTGCCAGCAGCTTAGCCCCAGGGACTGAAGCTTTCTTT; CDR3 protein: CASSLAPGTEAFF
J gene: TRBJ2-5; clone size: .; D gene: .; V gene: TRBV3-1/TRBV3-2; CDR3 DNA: TGTGCCAGCAGCCAAGTTGGAGGGTCGTACCAAGAGACCCAGTACTTC; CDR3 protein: CASSQVGGSYQETQYF
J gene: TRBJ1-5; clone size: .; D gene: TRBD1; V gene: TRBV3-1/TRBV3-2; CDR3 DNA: TGTGCCAGCAGCCCTACCCCCGGACAGGGGGCTCAGTCCCAGCATTTT; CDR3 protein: CASSPTPGQGAQSQHF
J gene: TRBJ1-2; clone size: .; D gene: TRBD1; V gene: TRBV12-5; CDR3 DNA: TGTGCTAGTGGTTTCGGGACAGGAGCTGGCTACACCTTC; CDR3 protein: CASGFGTGAGYTF
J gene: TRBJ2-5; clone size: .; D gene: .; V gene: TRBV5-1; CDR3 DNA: TGCGCCAGCTTTACAGGGTACCAAGAGACCCAGTACTTC; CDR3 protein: CASFTGYQETQYF